The 32 T cell receptor beta chains listed next were all sequenced from one sample in a study of CD8 T cells in Susac syndrome. RNA in amounts of about 0.45 to 1 ug was reverse transcribed with random hexamers. Each CDR3 protein is one row after TCRdb ran MiXCR on the immunoSEQ multiplex PCR reads. The data contain 95,000 to 150,000 distinct CDR3 sequences, around 94% of them singletons. Material for sequencing was CD8+ T cells from PBMCs. The receptors were sampled from a human donor with Susac syndrome.

The chain combines TRBV6-4 with TRBJ1-2; possible D gene TRBD1, 6 bases. The germline V gene has CDR1 MRHNA and CDR2 SNTAGT. The CDR3 has 14 residues. V shed 8 bases and J shed 6 bases, with 19 bases lying between them. The CDR3 region is CASQDTGTRDGYTF. The CDR3 nucleotides are TGTGCCAGCCAGGATACCGGGACACGGGATGGCTACACCTTC.

The chain has TRBV16 and TRBJ1-3; D remains unclear. V was trimmed by 0 bases and J by 1 base, leaving 7 bases between them. This CDR3 has 15 residues. CDR1 is KGHSY and CDR2 is FQNENV in the germline V gene. Here the CDR3 reads CASSQSGFSGNTIYF. CDR3 DNA: TGTGCCAGCAGCCAATCGGGGTTTTCTGGAAACACCATATATTTT.

This clonotype was picked up one time. CDR3 residues: CAISGTGFYTF. The CDR3 DNA sequence: TGCGCCATTTCCGGGACAGGGTTTTACACCTTC. The gene calls are TRBV10-2 and TRBJ1-2, with 9 bases aligning to TRBD1. Trimming at V came to 10 bases and at J to 11 bases, leaving 8 bases not matched to a gene. CDR3 length: 11 residues. Germline-derived CDR1 and CDR2 are WSHSY and SAAADI.

The genes are TRBV7-9 and TRBJ1-1; unclear D gene. Trimming took off 2 bases at V and 3 bases at J, with 10 bases between the two ends. CDR3 size: 14 residues. The V gene's germline CDR1 is SEHNR and CDR2 FQNEAQ (reference sequence). The CDR3 nucleotides read TGTGCCAGCAGCTTATCAGGATGGGACACTGAAGCTTTCTTT. Amino acid sequence: CASSLSGWDTEAFF.

V is TRBV12-3 or TRBV12-4 and J is TRBJ2-7; no clear D gene. V lost 2 bases, J lost 0 bases, and 8 bases lay in between. This CDR3 has 14 residues. CDR3 nucleotides: TGTGCCAGCAGTTTATCCGGCAGCTCCTACGAGCAGTACTTC. It yields the protein CASSLSGSSYEQYF.

The rearrangement links TRBV5-6 to TRBJ1-5; D not resolved. Trimming pared 0 bases from V and 0 bases from J, leaving 4 bases between. The CDR3 consists of 14 residues. CDR1 and CDR2 (germline): SGHDT, YYEEEE. CDR3 sequence (DNA): TGTGCCAGCAGCTTGGGCCGTAGCAATCAGCCCCAGCATTTT. It codes for CASSLGRSNQPQHF.

The chain employs TRBV14 and TRBJ2-1; tentative D call: TRBD2 (6 bases). The CDR3 spans 19 residues. Germline CDR1 reads SGHDN; CDR2 reads FVKESK. V lost 1 base to trimming and J lost 4 bases, with 23 bases between them. CDR3 protein: CASSQAGSGAEVAYNEQFF. The CDR3 bases are TGTGCCAGCAGCCAAGCTGGCTCGGGAGCGGAAGTCGCGTACAATGAGCAGTTCTTC.

V gene TRBV20-1 combines with J gene TRBJ1-2; no clear D. Germline V gene lookup returns CDR1 DFQATT and CDR2 SNEGSKA (reference sequence). The germline V and J ends were trimmed by 6 bases and 1 base, with 12 bases remaining between them. The CDR3 is made up of 13 amino acids. The CDR3: CSAPKENNYGYTF. The CDR3 bases are TGCAGTGCCCCGAAAGAGAATAACTATGGCTACACCTTC.

The CDR3 here is CASSLEQAGDTQYF. CDR3 DNA: TGTGCCAGCAGTTTGGAACAGGCTGGGGATACGCAGTATTTT. The rearrangement links TRBV27 to TRBJ2-3; a possible D gene is TRBD1 (5 bases). Per the germline V gene, CDR1 is MNHEY and CDR2 is SMNVEV (reference sequence). CDR3 length: 14 amino acids. The V and J ends lost 3 bases and 6 bases respectively, with 13 bases between them.

This rearrangement joins TRBV29-1 to TRBJ2-2; D is unclear. The length of the CDR3 is 13 residues. The V and J ends lost 4 bases and 2 bases respectively, with 8 bases between them. CDR1 and CDR2 (germline): SQVTM, ANQGSEA. CDR3 DNA: TGCAGCGTTGGCGGCACCAACACCGGGGAGCTGTTTTTT. It yields the protein CSVGGTNTGELFF.

The V gene is TRBV10-3, the J gene TRBJ2-7; the D is unclear. Germline loops: CDR1 ENHRY, CDR2 SYGVKD. V shed 3 bases and J shed 7 bases, with 7 bases lying between them. The CDR3 has 11 residues. The CDR3 sequence is CAISESPEQYF. The CDR3 coding sequence is TGTGCCATCAGTGAATCCCCGGAGCAGTACTTC.

The gene calls are TRBV24-1 and TRBJ1-5, with D possibly TRBD1 on 6 matching bases. CDR1 and CDR2 from the germline V gene are KGHDR and SFDVKD. The V end was cut by 12 bases, the J end by 7 bases, with 21 bases between. The CDR3 has 14 residues. The CDR3 bases are TGTGCCGGACTTGAGGGGGGGATTGGGCAGCCCCAGCATTTT. It translates to CAGLEGGIGQPQHF.

The rearrangement joins TRBV6-5 to TRBJ1-1, with TRBD1 matching over 9 bases. V lost 4 bases to trimming and J lost 0 bases; unmatched junction nucleotides: 9. Germline CDR1 is MNHEY and CDR2 is SVGAGI. This CDR3 comprises 17 residues. This CDR3 reads CASSWEPGDRVNTEAFF. CDR3 in DNA: TGTGCCAGCAGTTGGGAACCAGGGGACAGGGTGAACACTGAAGCTTTCTTT.

The rearrangement joins TRBV6-2 or TRBV6-3 to TRBJ2-5; D gene ambiguous. Trimming left V 3 bases short and J 4 bases short, with 15 bases between. Looked up from germline, CDR1 is MNHEY and CDR2 is SVGEGT. The CDR3 runs 15 residues. The CDR3 reads CASSYQAVGAETQYF. CDR3 nucleotides: TGTGCCAGCAGTTATCAGGCAGTCGGAGCAGAGACCCAGTACTTC.

The chain links TRBV30 to TRBJ2-6; D gene uncertain. Trimming removed 1 base from V and 4 bases from J, with 8 bases in between. The germline V gene encodes CDR1 GTSNPN and CDR2 SVGIG (reference sequence). This CDR3 comprises 14 residues. The CDR3 loop reads CAWSEGQGANVLTF. DNA of the CDR3: TGTGCCTGGAGTGAAGGTCAAGGGGCCAACGTCCTGACTTTC.

V and J are TRBV4-1 and TRBJ2-2; TRBD1 aligns across 9 bases. With 4 bases clipped from V and 6 bases from J, the junction kept 15 bases outside the gene matches. This CDR3 is 18 amino acids long. Germline V gives CDR1 MGHRA, CDR2 YSYEKL. CDR3: CASSLKPRTGDFSGELFF. Here the CDR3 DNA reads TGCGCCAGCAGCCTCAAGCCGAGGACAGGGGATTTCTCCGGGGAGCTGTTTTTT.

This chain joins TRBV12-3 or TRBV12-4 and TRBJ2-7, with D tentatively TRBD2 (6 bases). The V end was cut by 4 bases, the J end by 1 base, with 14 bases between. This CDR3 has 15 amino acids. The CDR3 sequence is CASSSGETRSYEQYF. DNA for the CDR3: TGTGCCAGCAGTTCAGGAGAGACTAGATCCTACGAGCAGTACTTC.

DNA for the CDR3: TGTGCCAGCAGCCAGTATCCCAGTCGGGAGACCCAGTACTTC. It is translated as CASSQYPSRETQYF. The chain employs TRBV14 and TRBJ2-5; D unresolved. The germline V and J ends were trimmed by 3 bases and 5 bases, with 13 bases remaining between them. The CDR3 spans 14 residues. Germline assignment: CDR1 SGHDN and CDR2 FVKESK.

The chain uses TRBV10-3 and TRBJ2-7; D call uncertain. The CDR3 has 13 residues. V was cut by 0 bases and J by 3 bases, with 6 bases left in between. Germline CDR1 ENHRY, CDR2 SYGVKD. This chain's CDR3 is CAISESNGYEQYF. As DNA, the CDR3 is TGTGCCATCAGTGAGTCAAACGGCTACGAGCAGTACTTC.

V and J are TRBV6-5 and TRBJ2-1, with 9 bases aligning to TRBD2. CDR3 size: 16 residues. V shed 2 bases, J shed 4 bases, and the junction held 6 bases outside the gene matches. Looked up from germline, CDR1 is MNHEY and CDR2 is SVGAGI. CDR3 sequence: CASSYGREGRYNEQFF. In nucleotides, the CDR3 is TGTGCCAGCAGTTACGGGCGGGAGGGCCGATACAATGAGCAGTTCTTC.

V is TRBV6-6 and J is TRBJ2-5; D ambiguous. Germline V lookup: CDR1 MNHNY, CDR2 SVGAGI (reference sequence). V was cut by 2 bases and J by 5 bases, with 6 bases left in between. This CDR3 has 12 amino acids. The CDR3 here is CASSYVLETQYF. The CDR3 DNA is TGTGCCAGCAGTTACGTTTTGGAGACCCAGTACTTC.

The V call is TRBV12-3 or TRBV12-4, the J call TRBJ2-7; TRBD1 might be the D (5 bases). The CDR3 loop spans 13 amino acids. With 5 bases removed from V and 1 base from J, the gap between germline ends came to 9 bases. In DNA form, the CDR3 reads TGTGCCAGCAGTAGCAGGGTGTCCTACGAGCAGTACTTC. This codes for CASSSRVSYEQYF.

The chain recombines TRBV20-1 with TRBJ2-5; D may match TRBD1 or TRBD2 (5 bases each). The CDR3 contains 13 residues. V was trimmed by 6 bases and J by 0 bases, leaving 11 bases between them. Germline loops: CDR1 DFQATT, CDR2 SNEGSKA (reference sequence). In nucleotides, the CDR3 is TGCAGTGCGGGACGGATGTACCAAGAGACCCAGTACTTC. It codes for CSAGRMYQETQYF.

The chain employs TRBV5-1 and TRBJ2-6; D is perhaps TRBD1 (5 bases). CDR1 and CDR2 from the germline V gene are SGHRS and YFSETQ. The V end lost 5 bases, the J end lost 0 bases, and 15 bases lay between the germline ends. The CDR3 consists of 17 residues. DNA for the CDR3: TGCGCCAGCAGTCTAGACAGCCCGACCTCTGGGGCCAACGTCCTGACTTTC. It translates to CASSLDSPTSGANVLTF.

The CDR3 region is CSASLGLGGTQYF. CDR3 DNA sequence: TGCAGTGCTAGCCTGGGACTCGGAGGTACGCAGTATTTT. The rearrangement links TRBV20-1 to TRBJ2-3; TRBD2 is a possible D gene (6 bases). Germline CDR1 is DFQATT and CDR2 is SNEGSKA (reference sequence). CDR3 length: 13 residues. With 3 bases removed from V and 8 bases from J, the gap between germline ends came to 15 bases.

The genes are TRBV4-1 and TRBJ1-1; unclear D gene. V was cut by 1 base and J by 1 base, with 13 bases left in between. Germline-derived CDR1 and CDR2 are MGHRA and YSYEKL. The CDR3 totals 16 residues. CDR3 sequence (DNA): TGCGCCAGCAGCCAAGGGGTGCAGGCTACGAACACTGAAGCTTTCTTT. The encoded protein is CASSQGVQATNTEAFF.

The chain carries TRBV4-2 and TRBJ2-1; the D gene is possibly TRBD2 (6 bases). Germline V gene sequence: CDR1 LGHNA, CDR2 YNFKEQ. The V end lost 3 bases, the J end lost 0 bases, and 9 bases lay between the germline ends. The CDR3 covers 15 residues. The CDR3, as DNA: TGTGCCAGCAGCCAGGGGGGAAGCTCCTACAATGAGCAGTTCTTC. Amino acids: CASSQGGSSYNEQFF.

CDR3 residues: CATQKGTSRRLYEQYF. CDR3 DNA sequence: TGTGCCACCCAGAAGGGTACTAGCCGAAGACTTTACGAGCAGTACTTC. This rearrangement joins TRBV24-1 to TRBJ2-7, with D possibly matching TRBD2 (6 bases). The CDR3 runs to 16 residues. The V and J ends lost 9 bases and 4 bases respectively, with 24 bases between them. CDR1 KGHDR and CDR2 SFDVKD come from the germline V gene.

The CDR3 here is CASTRLAEETQYF. The CDR3 DNA follows: TGTGCCAGCACCCGACTAGCGGAAGAGACCCAGTACTTC. The V call is TRBV3-1, the J call TRBJ2-5; 9 bases align to TRBD2. V lost 7 bases, J lost 3 bases, and 3 bases stayed unmatched. The germline CDR1 and CDR2 sequences are LGHDT and YNNKEL (reference sequence). The CDR3 has 13 residues.

This clonotype appeared a single time. The gene calls are TRBV5-1 and TRBJ1-3, with D perhaps TRBD1 (5 bases). The CDR3 runs to 13 residues. Trimming removed 3 bases from V and 5 bases from J, with 9 bases in between. In germline, CDR1 is SGHRS, CDR2 YFSETQ. CDR3: CASSYGTRNTIYF. The DNA of the CDR3 is TGCGCCAGCAGCTACGGGACCCGAAACACCATATATTTT.

The rearrangement joins TRBV7-9 to TRBJ2-3; TRBD2 agrees at 9 bases. CDR1 is SEHNR, CDR2 FQNEAQ, per germline (reference sequence). This CDR3 is 15 amino acids long. The ends lost 5 bases at V and 2 bases at J; junction bases unmatched: 5. CDR3 sequence reads: CASSPGTSLTDTQYF. CDR3 coding DNA: TGTGCCAGCAGCCCCGGGACTAGCCTCACAGATACGCAGTATTTT.

This sequence joins TRBV3-1 and TRBJ1-1, with no clear D. From germline, CDR1 is LGHDT and CDR2 YNNKEL (reference sequence). This CDR3 contains 14 residues. Trimming removed 3 bases at V and 1 base at J, with 9 bases between. Here the CDR3 DNA reads TGTGCCAGCAGCCATAGCGGCACGAACACTGAAGCTTTCTTT. As protein: CASSHSGTNTEAFF.